These T cell receptor beta chains were read from a single sample in a study of siplizumab effects on memory and regulatory T cells. Clones were read by immunoSEQ multiplex PCR, and TCRdb kept only the in-frame ones, dropping some. The sample includes about 110,000 clones, under 95% of them seen just once. The sequencing sample was made of CD4+ T cells sorted from blood. The receptors shown here come from a human donor in good health. CDR3s include the opening cysteine and the closing phenylalanine or tryptophan. The D gene is left open where the match is weak. A row's size may be missing; if present it is once, few, many or a size class.

len	abundance	v_gene	d_gene	j_gene	CDR3aa	CDR3nt
11	once	TRBV20-1	NA	TRBJ2-1	CSARILREQFF	TGCAGTGCTAGGATTTTGCGGGAGCAGTTCTTC
14	NA	TRBV18	NA	TRBJ1-5	CASSPDRSNQPQHF	TGTGCCAGCTCACCCGACAGGAGCAATCAGCCCCAGCATTTT
14	NA	TRBV6-1	NA	TRBJ1-1	CASSPELVHTEAFF	TGTGCCAGCAGCCCGGAGCTGGTCCACACTGAAGCTTTCTTT
16	NA	TRBV10-1	TRBD1	TRBJ2-4	CASSTGQGSAKNIQYF	TGCGCCAGCAGTACCGGACAGGGGAGTGCCAAAAACATTCAGTACTTC
15	NA	TRBV2	TRBD1	TRBJ2-4	CASSGTGLSHAIQYF	TGTGCCAGCAGTGGGACAGGGCTTAGCCACGCCATTCAGTACTTC
13	NA	TRBV6-5	NA	TRBJ2-1	CASSPLAYNEQFF	TGTGCCAGCAGTCCGCTGGCCTACAATGAGCAGTTCTTC
15	NA	TRBV18	NA	TRBJ2-5	CASSPSARSKETQYF	TGTGCCAGCTCACCCTCGGCCAGGAGCAAAGAGACCCAGTACTTC
15	NA	TRBV7-2	NA	TRBJ2-3	CASSLASGLPDTQYF	TGTGCCAGCAGCTTAGCTTCCGGGCTCCCAGATACGCAGTATTTT
16	NA	TRBV18	NA	TRBJ1-2	CASSPPSGGQGGGYTF	TGTGCCAGCTCACCACCGAGTGGTGGCCAGGGTGGTGGCTACACCTTC
13	NA	TRBV10-2	TRBD1	TRBJ2-7	CASRSDRVSEQYF	TGCGCCAGCAGATCGGACAGGGTTAGCGAGCAGTACTTC
16	NA	TRBV15	TRBD1	TRBJ1-4	CATSRAGGTANEKLFF	TGTGCCACCAGCAGAGCGGGAGGGACAGCAAATGAAAAACTGTTTTTT
13	NA	TRBV29-1	NA	TRBJ2-7	CSVERAGAYEQYF	TGCAGCGTTGAACGGGCAGGGGCCTACGAGCAGTACTTC
14	NA	TRBV4-2	NA	TRBJ2-5	CASRPGGPGETQYF	TGTGCCAGCAGACCCGGGGGGCCGGGAGAGACCCAGTACTTC
13	NA	TRBV7-3	NA	TRBJ2-1	CATSVGETGEQFF	TGTGCGACGTCGGTGGGGGAGACGGGTGAGCAGTTCTTC
13	NA	TRBV18	NA	TRBJ1-1	CASSPKGNTEAFF	TGTGCCAGCTCACCAAAAGGGAACACTGAAGCTTTCTTT
18	NA	TRBV7-2	TRBD2	TRBJ2-3	CASSLEGLAGVGTDTQYF	TGTGCCAGCAGCTTGGAGGGACTAGCGGGAGTTGGCACAGATACGCAGTATTTT
16	NA	TRBV6-1	NA	TRBJ1-2	CASSERTGRANYGYTF	TGTGCCAGCAGTGAACGAACAGGGAGGGCTAACTATGGCTACACCTTC
19	NA	TRBV4-3	TRBD2	TRBJ2-3	CASSQDLGRGTSGPDTQYF	TGCGCCAGCAGCCAAGATCTAGGCCGAGGGACTAGCGGACCAGATACGCAGTATTTT
17	NA	TRBV7-8	NA	TRBJ2-5	CASSGPGRGRGRETQYF	TGTGCCAGCAGCGGACCCGGGCGGGGGCGTGGGAGAGAGACCCAGTACTTC
15	NA	TRBV10-3	NA	TRBJ2-3	CAIKLSHLRTDTQYF	TGTGCCATCAAATTGTCCCATCTGCGCACAGATACGCAGTATTTT
14	NA	TRBV5-6	NA	TRBJ2-1	CASSYTMSRNEQFF	TGTGCCAGCAGCTATACCATGAGTCGCAATGAGCAGTTCTTC
13	NA	TRBV30	NA	TRBJ1-2	CAWSVGGSPGYTF	TGTGCCTGGAGTGTGGGCGGGAGCCCGGGCTACACCTTC
15	NA	TRBV5-1	TRBD1	TRBJ1-1	CASRLYRGFDTEAFF	TGCGCCAGCAGATTATACAGGGGGTTTGACACTGAAGCTTTCTTT
14	NA	TRBV19	NA	TRBJ2-6	CASSISSGANVLTF	TGTGCCAGTAGTATCTCCTCTGGGGCCAACGTCCTGACTTTC
14	NA	TRBV5-4	NA	TRBJ2-5	CASSLSQARETQYF	TGTGCCAGCAGCTTGTCTCAGGCGCGGGAGACCCAGTACTTC
17	once	TRBV4-1	NA	TRBJ1-3	CASSQGPRGHSGNTIYF	TGCGCCAGCAGCCAAGGCCCTAGGGGCCACTCTGGAAACACCATATATTTT